This T cell receptor beta chain originates from a study of lymphopenia after photon versus proton radiotherapy. TCRdb's copy holds only in-frame clones and misses some; the assay was immunoSEQ multiplex PCR. Of roughly 61,000 clones detected, approximately 90% appear once; the ten largest clones hold 13%. Concerning this clone itself: The antigen is undetermined.

The CDR3 consists of 15 residues. Whole-study results and caveats: Post-nadir TCR diversity decline inversely tracked overall survival among those who died. Survival link was tested only in deceased patients; proton benefit remains a possibility.

This TCR derives from a man at least 80 years old with esophageal cancer. This sequence joins TRBV21-1 and TRBJ2-4; the table's D call, TRBD2, has no DNA check behind it. TRBV21-1 is a listed pseudogene. This sample comprised peripheral blood, obtained from a patient treated with proton-based radiotherapy. For the CDR3, the DNA is TGTGCCAGCACCAATAGGAGGTTCGGCAAAAACATTCAGTACTTC. This encodes CASTNRRFGKNIQYF.